Included here is one T cell receptor beta chain sequence, with context. Study processing details: After removing out-of-frame reads, 2 million to 2.5 million distinct TCRbeta sequences remained. TCRdb's table, derived via immunoSEQ multiplex PCR, lists solely in-frame clones and lacks some. V, J and clone size are those of that table, while D and trimming were read from the DNA. The sample contains tens of thousands of clones, about 76% of which appear only once. J lost 5 bases, V lost 4 bases, and 6 bases had no gene match. The CDR3 contains 15 residues. Per the germline V gene, CDR1 is LNHDA and CDR2 is SQIVND (reference sequence). The sort gate was single viable CD3+CD4+CD8-CD45RO+ cells for memory CD4+ T cells. The data were taken from a study of memory CD4+ T cells and cytomegalovirus serostatus.

The chain employs TRBV19 and TRBJ2-5; 11 bases agree with TRBD1. The sample consisted of memory CD4+ T cells from blood. The source is an adult in good health and CMV-seropositive. The CDR3 protein is CASSTRTGGAETQYF. The CDR3 DNA reads TGTGCCAGTAGTACTCGGACAGGGGGCGCGGAGACCCAGTACTTC.